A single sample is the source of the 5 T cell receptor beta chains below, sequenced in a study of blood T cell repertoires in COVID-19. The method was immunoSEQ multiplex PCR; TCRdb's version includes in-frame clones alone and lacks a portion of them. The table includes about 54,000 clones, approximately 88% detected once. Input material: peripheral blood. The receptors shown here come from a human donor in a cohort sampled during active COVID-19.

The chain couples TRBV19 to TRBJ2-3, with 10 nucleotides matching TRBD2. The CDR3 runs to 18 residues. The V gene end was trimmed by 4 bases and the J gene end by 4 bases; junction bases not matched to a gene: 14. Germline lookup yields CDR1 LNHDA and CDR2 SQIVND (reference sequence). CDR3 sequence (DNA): TGTGCCAGTAGTACCAACCTACTAGCGGGGAGAACCCCAGATACGCAGTATTTT. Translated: CASSTNLLAGRTPDTQYF. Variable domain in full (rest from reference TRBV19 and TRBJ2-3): DGGITQSPKYLFRKEGQNVTLSCEQNLNHDAMYWYRQDPGQGLRLIYYSQIVNDFQKGDIAEGYSVSREKKESFPLTVTSAQKNPTAFYLCASSTNLLAGRTPDTQYFGPGTRLTVL.

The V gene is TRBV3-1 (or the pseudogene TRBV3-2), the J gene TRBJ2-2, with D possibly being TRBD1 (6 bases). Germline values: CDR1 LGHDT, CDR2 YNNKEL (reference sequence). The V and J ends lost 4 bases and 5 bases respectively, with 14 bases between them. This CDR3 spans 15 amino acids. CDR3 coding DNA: TGTGCCAGCAGCCGAAAGGGACAAAAAACCGGGGAGCTGTTTTTT. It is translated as CASSRKGQKTGELFF.

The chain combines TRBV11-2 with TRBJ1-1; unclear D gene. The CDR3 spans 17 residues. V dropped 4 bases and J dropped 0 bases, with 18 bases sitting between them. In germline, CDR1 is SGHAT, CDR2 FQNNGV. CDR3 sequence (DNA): TGTGCCAGCAGCTCCTTGGCAACCTACAGCCTGAACACTGAAGCTTTCTTT. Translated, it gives CASSSLATYSLNTEAFF. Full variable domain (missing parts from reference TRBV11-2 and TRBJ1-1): EAGVAQSPRYKIIEKRQSVAFWCNPISGHATLYWYQQILGQGPKLLIQFQNNGVVDDSQLPKDRFSAERLKGVDSTLKIQPAKLEDSAVYLCASSSLATYSLNTEAFFGQGTRLTVV.

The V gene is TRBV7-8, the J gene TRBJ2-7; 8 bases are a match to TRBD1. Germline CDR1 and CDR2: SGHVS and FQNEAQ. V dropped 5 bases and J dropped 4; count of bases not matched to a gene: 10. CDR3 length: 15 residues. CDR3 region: CASSVTTGESYEQYF. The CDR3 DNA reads TGTGCCAGCAGCGTAACGACAGGGGAGAGTTACGAGCAGTACTTC. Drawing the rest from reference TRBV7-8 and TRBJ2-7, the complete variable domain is GAGVSQSPRYKVAKRGQDVALRCDPISGHVSLFWYQQALGQGPEFLTYFQNEAQLDKSGLPSDRFFAERPEGSVSTLKIQRTQQEDSAVYLCASSVTTGESYEQYFGPGTRLTVT.

The DNA for the CDR3 is TGTGCCACCAGACCGGCCGCGGGGGGGGCCGCTAGCCCCACCTTC. Its protein product is CATRPAAGGAASPTF. The chain uses TRBV15 and TRBJ1-2; a possible D gene is TRBD1 (6 bases). Trimming pared 6 bases from V and 13 bases from J, leaving 27 bases between. Germline V gene data show CDR1 as LNHNV and CDR2 as YYDKDF (reference sequence). CDR3 length: 15 amino acids.